Below are 9 T cell receptor beta chains sequenced from a single sample in a study of blood T cell repertoires in COVID-19 (dated by TCRdb to 2018 to 2021). The library was prepared using the immunoSEQ multiplex PCR assay. TCRdb obtained this table from immuneACCESS and retained in-frame rearrangements with V and J assigned. These tables miss some clones; where compared with another copy, unresolved V genes account for less than half of the shortfall, and the remainder is unexplained. For this sample the table gives 150,000 to 200,000 clones, of which 70% to 85% were detected only once. The ten biggest clones cover about 9.4% of the sample. What was sequenced was peripheral blood. The receptor set was obtained from an elderly woman with acute or convalescent COVID-19.

The chain recombines TRBV6-1 with TRBJ1-1; TRBD1 aligns across 7 bases. The CDR3 runs to 12 residues. Germline-derived CDR1 and CDR2 are MNHNS and SASEGT. The ends lost 3 bases at V and 11 bases at J; junction bases unmatched: 6. The CDR3 nucleotides are TGTGCCAGCAGTGAGCAGGGGGGCAAGGCTTTCTTT. Residues: CASSEQGGKAFF.

The chain has TRBV10-3 and TRBJ1-2; 7 bases align to TRBD1. The CDR3 has 16 amino acids. Germline V gene sequence: CDR1 ENHRY, CDR2 SYGVKD. The V gene end was trimmed by 1 base and the J gene end by 1 base; junction bases not matched to a gene: 6. CDR3 loop: CAISEYSQGSNYGYTF. The CDR3 coding sequence is TGTGCCATCAGTGAGTACTCACAGGGGAGTAACTATGGCTACACCTTC.

This chain joins TRBV7-8 and TRBJ1-5; tentative D call: TRBD1 (6 bases). The CDR3 is 16 residues long. Germline V gives CDR1 SGHVS, CDR2 FQNEAQ. With 1 base removed from V and 6 bases from J, the gap between germline ends came to 16 bases. The CDR3 coding sequence is TGTGCCAGCAGCTTAGGGGTGCAGGGGAGGGGTCAGCCCCAGCATTTT. Amino acids: CASSLGVQGRGQPQHF.

This chain connects TRBV25-1 to TRBJ1-4; D remains ambiguous. V gave up 1 base and J gave up 7 bases, with 13 bases separating them. This CDR3 is built from 15 residues. The V gene's germline CDR1 is MGHDK and CDR2 SYGVNS. The CDR3 region is CASSEFAEVGEKLFF. The DNA of the CDR3 is TGTGCCAGCAGTGAATTCGCGGAGGTGGGTGAAAAACTGTTTTTT.

This sequence joins TRBV12-3 or TRBV12-4 and TRBJ2-7; D unresolved. This CDR3 has 13 residues. Trimming left V 1 base short and J 5 bases short, with 9 bases between. DNA of the CDR3: TGTGCCAGCAGTTTAGTACGGTACCACGAGCAGTACTTC. The encoded protein is CASSLVRYHEQYF.

The chain links TRBV19 to TRBJ2-2; D perhaps matches TRBD1 (5 bases). Germline V gives CDR1 LNHDA, CDR2 SQIVND (reference sequence). Trimming left V 4 bases short and J 3 bases short, with 12 bases between. CDR3 length equals 15 residues. CDR3 amino acids: CASSTQGIDTGELFF. The DNA of the CDR3 is TGTGCCAGTAGTACTCAGGGTATCGACACCGGGGAGCTGTTTTTT.

This clone was recorded once. The rearrangement uses TRBV6-5 and TRBJ1-1; D unclear. CDR1 MNHEY and CDR2 SVGAGI come from the germline V gene. The CDR3 consists of 16 residues. The V end lost 0 bases, the J end lost 1 base, and 12 bases lay between the germline ends. CDR3 sequence (DNA): TGTGCCAGCAGTTACTCCTCTCGCGGGAGGAACACTGAAGCTTTCTTT. The encoded protein is CASSYSSRGRNTEAFF.

The rearrangement joins TRBV28 to TRBJ2-2; TRBD2 aligns across 9 bases. Germline CDR1 is MDHEN and CDR2 is SYDVKM. Unmatched junction bases numbered 9, after V lost 6 bases and J lost 7 bases. The CDR3 runs 15 residues. CDR3 amino acids: CASRRQAGGFGELFF. The CDR3 DNA reads TGTGCCAGCAGACGTCAGGCGGGAGGGTTCGGGGAGCTGTTTTTT.

This clone has a single count. The chain recombines TRBV15 with TRBJ2-1, with D perhaps matching TRBD1 or TRBD2 (5 bases each). Trimming stripped 5 bases from V and 8 bases from J, with 19 bases between. This CDR3 region has 15 residues. Germline assignment: CDR1 LNHNV and CDR2 YYDKDF (reference sequence). The CDR3 region is CATSGGRVVGHEQFF. The CDR3 region has the DNA TGTGCCACCAGCGGAGGCAGGGTAGTAGGTCATGAGCAGTTCTTC.